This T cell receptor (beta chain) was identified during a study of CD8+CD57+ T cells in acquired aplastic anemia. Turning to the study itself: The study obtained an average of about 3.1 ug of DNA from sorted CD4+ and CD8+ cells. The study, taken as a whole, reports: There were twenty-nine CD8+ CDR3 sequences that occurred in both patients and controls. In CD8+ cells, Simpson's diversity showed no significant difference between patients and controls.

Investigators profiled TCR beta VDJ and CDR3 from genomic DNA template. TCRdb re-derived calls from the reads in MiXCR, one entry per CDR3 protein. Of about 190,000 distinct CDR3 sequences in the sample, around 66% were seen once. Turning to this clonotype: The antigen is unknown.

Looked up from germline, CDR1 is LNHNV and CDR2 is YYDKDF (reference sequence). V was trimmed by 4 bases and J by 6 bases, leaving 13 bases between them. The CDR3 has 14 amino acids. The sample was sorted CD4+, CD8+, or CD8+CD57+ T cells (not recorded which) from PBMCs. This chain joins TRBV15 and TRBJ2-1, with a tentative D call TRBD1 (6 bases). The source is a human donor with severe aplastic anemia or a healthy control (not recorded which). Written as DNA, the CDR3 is TGTGCCACCAGCACCTCCGGGACAATCAATGAGCAGTTCTTC. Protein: CATSTSGTINEQFF.